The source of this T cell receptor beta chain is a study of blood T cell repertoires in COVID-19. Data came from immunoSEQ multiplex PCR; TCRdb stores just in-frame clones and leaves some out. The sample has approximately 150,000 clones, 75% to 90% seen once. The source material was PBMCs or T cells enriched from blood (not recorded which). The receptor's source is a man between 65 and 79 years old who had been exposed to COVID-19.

The CDR3 is CASSYSQTSNYGYTF. CDR3 DNA sequence: TGTGCCAGCAGTTACTCGCAGACTTCGAACTATGGCTACACCTTC. The gene calls are TRBV6-5 and TRBJ1-2; the D is unclear. The CDR3 contains 15 residues. Trimming removed 0 bases from V and 2 bases from J, with 10 bases in between. CDR1 and CDR2 (germline): MNHEY, SVGAGI.